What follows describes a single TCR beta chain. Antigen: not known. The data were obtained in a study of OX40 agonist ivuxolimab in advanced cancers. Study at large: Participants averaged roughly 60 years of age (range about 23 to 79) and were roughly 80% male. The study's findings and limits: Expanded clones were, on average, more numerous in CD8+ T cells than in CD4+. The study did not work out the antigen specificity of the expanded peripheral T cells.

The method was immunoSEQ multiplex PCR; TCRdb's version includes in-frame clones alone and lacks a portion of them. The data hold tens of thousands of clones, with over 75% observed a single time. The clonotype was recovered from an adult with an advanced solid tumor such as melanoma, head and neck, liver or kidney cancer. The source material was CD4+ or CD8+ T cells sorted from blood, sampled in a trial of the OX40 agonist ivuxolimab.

The CDR3 spells CASSPPVDSGRWDTQYF. The CDR3 DNA reads as TGTGCCAGCAGCCCTCCCGTTGATAGCGGGAGATGGGATACGCAGTATTTT. V is TRBV9 and J is TRBJ2-3; TRBD2 aligns across 9 bases. Germline trimming cut 4 bases from V and 6 bases from J; bases unmatched to any gene: 15. From germline, CDR1 is SGDLS and CDR2 YYNGEE. The CDR3 covers 17 residues.